This TCR beta chain was sequenced in a study of OX40 agonist ivuxolimab in advanced cancers. On the study more broadly: Every 2 weeks, ivuxolimab was infused into the patients intravenously at between 0.01 and 10 mg/kg.

CDR1 LGHNA and CDR2 YSLEER come from the germline V gene. The CDR3 has 15 residues. V lost 0 bases to trimming and J lost 7 bases, with 13 bases between them. The repertoire was sequenced with immunoSEQ multiplex PCR; TCRdb's copy has only in-frame clones and lacks some. This repertoire shows about 71,000 clones, roughly nine tenths found once; its top ten account for less than 15%. This chain uses TRBV4-3 with TRBJ2-1; no firm D call. The material was CD4+ or CD8+ T cells sorted from blood, obtained in a trial of the OX40 agonist ivuxolimab. The TCR originated in an adult with an advanced solid tumor such as melanoma, head and neck, liver or kidney cancer. The CDR3 loop is CASSQDRLGRNEQFF. DNA of the CDR3: TGCGCCAGCAGCCAAGATCGTCTAGGACGGAATGAGCAGTTCTTC.